A selection of T cell receptor beta chains follows, all from one sample in a study of shared clonotypes between healthy human individuals. Clones were read by immunoSEQ multiplex PCR, and TCRdb kept only the in-frame ones, dropping some. Of nearly 1 million clones in the sample, around 80% were seen once. The source material was memory CD4+ T cells sorted from blood. These receptors came from a man aged 18 to 30 in good health. CDR3s include the opening cysteine and the closing phenylalanine or tryptophan. Fields, in order: clone size, D gene, V gene, J gene, CDR3 protein, CDR3 DNA. The D gene is left open where the match is weak. Clone size is not always given. Where it is, it says once, few, many or a class for expanded clones.

-,TRBD1,TRBV7-2,TRBJ2-1,CASSAGTAYNEQFF,TGTGCCAGCAGCGCCGGGACAGCATACAATGAGCAGTTCTTC
-,-,TRBV2,TRBJ1-4,CASSALWANEKLFF,TGTGCCAGCAGTGCGCTATGGGCTAATGAAAAACTGTTTTTT
few,-,TRBV19,TRBJ1-3,CASSIYGSFSGNTIYF,TGTGCCAGTAGTATCTACGGGAGCTTCTCTGGAAACACCATATATTTT
-,TRBD2,TRBV4-1,TRBJ2-2,CASSPLGLAGGTGELFF,TGCGCCAGCAGCCCCCTCGGACTAGCGGGAGGGACCGGGGAGCTGTTTTTT
-,-,TRBV5-4,TRBJ2-7,CASSVHLREQYF,TGTGCCAGCAGCGTACACCTACGAGAGCAGTACTTC
-,TRBD2,TRBV5-1,TRBJ2-5,CASSPGLAGGRLQETQYF,TGCGCCAGCAGCCCGGGACTAGCGGGAGGGCGGCTACAAGAGACCCAGTACTTC
-,TRBD2,TRBV2,TRBJ2-7,CASLREGPYEQYF,TGTGCCAGCCTTAGGGAGGGCCCCTACGAGCAGTACTTC
once,-,TRBV7-8,TRBJ2-1,CASSLVRGNEQFF,TGTGCCAGCAGCTTAGTAAGGGGGAATGAGCAGTTCTTC
-,TRBD2,TRBV5-1,TRBJ2-1,CASSLVAGGPHNEQFF,TGCGCCAGCAGCTTGGTGGCGGGAGGGCCACACAATGAGCAGTTCTTC
-,-,TRBV7-2,TRBJ2-5,CASSPTTRGAETQYF,TGTGCCAGCAGCCCCACCACCCGGGGCGCAGAGACCCAGTACTTC
-,-,TRBV28,TRBJ1-3,CASSLRRERNTIYF,TGTGCCAGCAGTTTAAGGAGGGAGCGGAACACCATATATTTT